This TCR beta chain was identified in a study of OX40 agonist ivuxolimab in advanced cancers. The overall study: Mean age around 60 years, range 23 to 79; 82.7% male.

This clone was counted once. Per germline, CDR1 MNHEY and CDR2 SVGAGI. This CDR3 contains 12 residues. Trimming cost V 8 bases and J 2 bases, with 9 bases left between them. Generated by immunoSEQ multiplex PCR, the TCRdb table keeps only in-frame clones and is missing some. The table has nearly 110,000 clones, roughly 90% seen once. At baseline, cycle 4 day 1, and cycle 7 day 1, blood was sampled. The source was CD4+ or CD8+ T cells sorted from blood, collected in a trial of the OX40 agonist ivuxolimab. The TCR was taken from an adult with an advanced solid tumor such as melanoma, head and neck, liver or kidney cancer. This chain uses TRBV6-5 with TRBJ2-5, with TRBD1 as a possible D gene (6 bases). The CDR3 protein is CASSQGQETQYF. The CDR3 nucleotides read TGTGCCAGCTCACAGGGTCAAGAGACCCAGTACTTC.